In its sample, the clone carrying this TCR beta chain was seen a few times. The antigen is undetermined. V gave up 3 bases and J gave up 6 bases; unmatched junction bases: 0. CDR1 SQVTM and CDR2 ANQGSEA come from the germline V gene. The CDR3 has 13 residues. This entry is derived from a study of beta chain features in type 1 diabetes. Whole-study results and caveats: Compared to healthy donors, patients appeared to have naive, central memory and Treg TCRB repertoires that were more alike.

Sequencing targeted expressed TCRB transcripts, as all isolated RNA had been reverse transcribed. The method was immunoSEQ multiplex PCR; TCRdb's version includes in-frame clones alone and lacks a portion of them. The table includes a few hundred thousand clones, around 13% detected once. The chain carries TRBV29-1 and TRBJ2-2; TRBD1 aligns across 11 bases. Sequenced: naive CD4+ T cells from blood. The source is a man under 40 in good health. In DNA, the CDR3 is TGCAGCGTTGAGGGACAGGGGGCCGGGGAGCTGTTTTTT. Protein product: CSVEGQGAGELFF.